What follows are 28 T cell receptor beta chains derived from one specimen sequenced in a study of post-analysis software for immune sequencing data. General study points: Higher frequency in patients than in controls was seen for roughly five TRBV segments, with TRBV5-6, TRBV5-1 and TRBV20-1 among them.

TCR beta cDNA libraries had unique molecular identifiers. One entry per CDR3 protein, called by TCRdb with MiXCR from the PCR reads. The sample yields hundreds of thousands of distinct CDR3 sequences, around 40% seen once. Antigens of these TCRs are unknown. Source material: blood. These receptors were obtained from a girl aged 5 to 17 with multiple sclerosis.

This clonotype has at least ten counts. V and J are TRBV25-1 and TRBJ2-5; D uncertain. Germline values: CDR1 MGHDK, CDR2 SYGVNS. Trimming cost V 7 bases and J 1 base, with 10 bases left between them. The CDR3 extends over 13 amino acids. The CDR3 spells CASNWAGQETQYF. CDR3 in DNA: TGTGCCAGCAATTGGGCAGGCCAAGAGACCCAGTACTTC. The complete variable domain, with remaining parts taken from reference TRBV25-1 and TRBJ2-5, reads EADIYQTPRYLVIGTGKKITLECSQTMGHDKMYWYQQDPGMELHLIHYSYGVNSTEKGDLSSESTVSRIRTEHFPLTLESARPSHTSQYLCASNWAGQETQYFGPGTRLLVL.

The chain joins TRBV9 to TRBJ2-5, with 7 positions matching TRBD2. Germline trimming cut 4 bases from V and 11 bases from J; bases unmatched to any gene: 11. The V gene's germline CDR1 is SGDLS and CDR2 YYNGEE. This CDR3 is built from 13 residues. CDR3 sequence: CASSPGGFGEQYF. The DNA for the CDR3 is TGTGCCAGCAGCCCCGGGGGGTTTGGTGAGCAGTACTTC.

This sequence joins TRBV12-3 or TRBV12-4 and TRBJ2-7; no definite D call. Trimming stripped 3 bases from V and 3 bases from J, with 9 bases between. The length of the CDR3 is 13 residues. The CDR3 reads CASSFNCRYEQYF. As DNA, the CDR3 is TGTGCCAGCAGTTTTAATTGCCGCTACGAGCAGTACTTC.

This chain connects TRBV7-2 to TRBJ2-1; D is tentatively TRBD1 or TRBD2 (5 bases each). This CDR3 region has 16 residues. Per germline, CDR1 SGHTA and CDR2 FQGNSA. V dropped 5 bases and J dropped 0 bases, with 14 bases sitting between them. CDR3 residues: CASSPQGESSYNEQFF. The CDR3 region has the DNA TGTGCCAGCAGCCCGCAGGGAGAGAGCTCCTACAATGAGCAGTTCTTC.

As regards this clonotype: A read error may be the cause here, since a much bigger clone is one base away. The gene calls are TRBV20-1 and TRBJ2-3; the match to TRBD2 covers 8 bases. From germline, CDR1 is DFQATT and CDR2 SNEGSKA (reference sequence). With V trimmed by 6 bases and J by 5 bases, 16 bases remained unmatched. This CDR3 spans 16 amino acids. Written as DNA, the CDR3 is TGCAGTGCACCTCGTAGCGGGAAGAGCGGCGTAGATACGCAGTATTTT. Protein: CSAPRSGKSGVDTQYF.

The CDR3, as DNA: TGTGCCAGCTCCGCCGGGGGAGATAGCAATCAGCCCCAGCATTTT. It translates to CASSAGGDSNQPQHF. V usage is TRBV6-2 or TRBV6-3 and J usage is TRBJ1-5; tentative D call: TRBD1 (5 bases). Germline V gives CDR1 MNHEY, CDR2 SVGEGT. CDR3 length equals 15 residues. V lost 8 bases, J lost 0 bases, and 14 bases lay in between.

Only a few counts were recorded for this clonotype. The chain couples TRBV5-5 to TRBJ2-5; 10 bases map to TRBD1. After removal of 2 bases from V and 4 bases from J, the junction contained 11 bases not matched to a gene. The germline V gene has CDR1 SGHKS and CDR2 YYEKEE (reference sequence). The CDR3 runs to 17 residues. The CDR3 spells CASSFQAGQGGGETQYF. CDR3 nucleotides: TGTGCCAGCAGCTTCCAGGCAGGACAGGGGGGAGGAGAGACCCAGTACTTC.

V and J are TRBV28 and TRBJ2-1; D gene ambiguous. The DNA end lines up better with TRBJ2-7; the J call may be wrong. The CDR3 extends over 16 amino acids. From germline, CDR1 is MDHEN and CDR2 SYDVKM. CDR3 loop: CASSLTGLSSYNEQYF. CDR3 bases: TGTGCCAGCAGTTTGACGGGCCTTAGCTCCTACAATGAGCAGTACTTC.

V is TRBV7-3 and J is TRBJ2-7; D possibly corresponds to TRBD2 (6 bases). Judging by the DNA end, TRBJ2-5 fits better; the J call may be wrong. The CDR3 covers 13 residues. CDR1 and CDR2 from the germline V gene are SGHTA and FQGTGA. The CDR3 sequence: CASSQEGPSTQYF. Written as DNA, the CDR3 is TGTGCCAGCAGCCAGGAGGGACCTTCGACCCAGTACTTC.

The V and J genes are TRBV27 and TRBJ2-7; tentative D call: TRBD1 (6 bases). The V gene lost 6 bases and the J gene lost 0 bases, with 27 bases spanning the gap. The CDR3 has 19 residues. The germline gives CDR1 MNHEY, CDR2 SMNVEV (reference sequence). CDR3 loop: CASRTFLRRTERSSYEQYF. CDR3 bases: TGTGCCAGCAGAACGTTTCTGCGTAGGACAGAAAGGAGCTCCTACGAGCAGTACTTC.

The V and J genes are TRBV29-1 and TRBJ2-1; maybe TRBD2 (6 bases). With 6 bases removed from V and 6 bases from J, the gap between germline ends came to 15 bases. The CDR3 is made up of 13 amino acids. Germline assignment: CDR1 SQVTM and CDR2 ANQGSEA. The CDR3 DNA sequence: TGCAGCGTGGCGGGACTTATTATCAATGAGCAGTTCTTC. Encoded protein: CSVAGLIINEQFF.

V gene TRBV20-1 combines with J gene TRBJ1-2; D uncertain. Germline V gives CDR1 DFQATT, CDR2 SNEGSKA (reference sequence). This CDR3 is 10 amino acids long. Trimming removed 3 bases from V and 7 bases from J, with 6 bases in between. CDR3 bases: TGCAGTGCTAGCGACGGTGGCTACACCTTC. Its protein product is CSASDGGYTF.

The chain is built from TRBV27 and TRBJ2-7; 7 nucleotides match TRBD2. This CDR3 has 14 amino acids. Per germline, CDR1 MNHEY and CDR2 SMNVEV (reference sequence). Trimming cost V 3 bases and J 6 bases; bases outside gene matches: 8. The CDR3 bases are TGTGCCAGCAGTTTGGTGGGAGGGCCAAGCGAGCAGTACTTC. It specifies CASSLVGGPSEQYF.

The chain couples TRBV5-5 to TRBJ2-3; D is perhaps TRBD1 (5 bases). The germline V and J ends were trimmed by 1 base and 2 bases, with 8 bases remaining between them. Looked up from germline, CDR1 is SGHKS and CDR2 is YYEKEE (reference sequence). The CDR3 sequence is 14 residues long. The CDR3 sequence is CASSLSGYTDTQYF. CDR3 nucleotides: TGTGCCAGCAGCTTGTCAGGGTACACAGATACGCAGTATTTT.

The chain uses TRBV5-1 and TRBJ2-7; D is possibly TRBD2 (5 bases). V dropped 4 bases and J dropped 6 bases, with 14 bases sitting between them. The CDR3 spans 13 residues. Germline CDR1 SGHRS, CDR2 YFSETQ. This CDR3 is CASSQEVPSEQYF. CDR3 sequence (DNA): TGCGCCAGCAGCCAGGAGGTACCCAGCGAGCAGTACTTC.

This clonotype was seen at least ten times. CDR3 in amino acids: CASSPRVIYGYTF. CDR3 DNA: TGTGCCAGCAGCCCACGGGTTATCTATGGCTACACCTTC. The J gene is TRBJ1-2, the V gene TRBV7-9; D unresolved. The ends were cut back, 5 bases at V and 4 bases at J, with 11 bases in the middle. The CDR3 loop spans 13 amino acids. Germline CDR1 reads SEHNR; CDR2 reads FQNEAQ (reference sequence).

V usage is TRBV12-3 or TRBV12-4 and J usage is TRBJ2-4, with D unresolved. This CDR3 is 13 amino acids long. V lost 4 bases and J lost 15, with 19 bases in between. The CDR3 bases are TGTGCCAGCAGTTCAACCGTAACTCGGCCAGGGTACTTC. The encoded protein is CASSSTVTRPGYF.

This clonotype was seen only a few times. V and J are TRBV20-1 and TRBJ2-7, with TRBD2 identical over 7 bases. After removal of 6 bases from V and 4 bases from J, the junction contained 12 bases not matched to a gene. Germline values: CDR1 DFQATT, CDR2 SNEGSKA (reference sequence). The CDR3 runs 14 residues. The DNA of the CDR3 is TGCAGTGCCACCCGGAGCGGGGCTTTATACGAGCAGTACTTC. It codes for CSATRSGALYEQYF.

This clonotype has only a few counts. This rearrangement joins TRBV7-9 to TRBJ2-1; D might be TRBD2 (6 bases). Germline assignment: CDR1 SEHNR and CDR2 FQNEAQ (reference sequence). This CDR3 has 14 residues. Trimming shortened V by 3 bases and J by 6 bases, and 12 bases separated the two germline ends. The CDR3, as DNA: TGTGCCAGCAGCTTGGAAGGGAGGCCCAATGAGCAGTTCTTC. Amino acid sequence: CASSLEGRPNEQFF.

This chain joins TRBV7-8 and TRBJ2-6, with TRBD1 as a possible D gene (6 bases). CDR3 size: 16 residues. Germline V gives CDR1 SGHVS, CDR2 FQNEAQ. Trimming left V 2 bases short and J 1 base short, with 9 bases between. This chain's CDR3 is CASSLITGSGANVLTF. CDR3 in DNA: TGTGCCAGCAGCTTAATAACAGGGTCTGGGGCCAACGTCCTGACTTTC. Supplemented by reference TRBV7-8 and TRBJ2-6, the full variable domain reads GAGVSQSPRYKVAKRGQDVALRCDPISGHVSLFWYQQALGQGPEFLTYFQNEAQLDKSGLPSDRFFAERPEGSVSTLKIQRTQQEDSAVYLCASSLITGSGANVLTFGAGSRLTVL.

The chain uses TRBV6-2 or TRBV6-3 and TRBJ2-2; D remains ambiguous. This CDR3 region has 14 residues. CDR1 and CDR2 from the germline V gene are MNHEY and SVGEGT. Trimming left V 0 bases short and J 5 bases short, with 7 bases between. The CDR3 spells CASSYSKETGELFF. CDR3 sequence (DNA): TGTGCCAGCAGTTACTCGAAGGAGACCGGGGAGCTGTTTTTT.

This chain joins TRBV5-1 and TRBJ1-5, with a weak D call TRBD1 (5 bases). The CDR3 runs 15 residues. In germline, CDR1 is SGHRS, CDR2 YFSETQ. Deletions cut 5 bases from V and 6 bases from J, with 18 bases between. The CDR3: CASRLGTVLGQPQHF. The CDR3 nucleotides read TGCGCCAGCAGACTTGGGACCGTTCTAGGTCAGCCCCAGCATTTT.

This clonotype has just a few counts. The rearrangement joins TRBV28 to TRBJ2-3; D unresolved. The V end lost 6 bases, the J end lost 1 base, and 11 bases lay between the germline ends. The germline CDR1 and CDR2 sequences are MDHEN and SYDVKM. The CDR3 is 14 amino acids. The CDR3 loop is CASRPRLGTDTQYF. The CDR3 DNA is TGTGCCAGCAGGCCCCGACTGGGCACAGATACGCAGTATTTT.

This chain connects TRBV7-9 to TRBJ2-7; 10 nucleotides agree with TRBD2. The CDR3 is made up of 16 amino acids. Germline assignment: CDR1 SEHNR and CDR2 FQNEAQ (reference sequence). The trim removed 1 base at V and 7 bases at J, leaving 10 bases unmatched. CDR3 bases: TGTGCCAGCAGCTTAGTAGCGCCTAGCGGGAGATATGAGCAGTACTTC. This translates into CASSLVAPSGRYEQYF.

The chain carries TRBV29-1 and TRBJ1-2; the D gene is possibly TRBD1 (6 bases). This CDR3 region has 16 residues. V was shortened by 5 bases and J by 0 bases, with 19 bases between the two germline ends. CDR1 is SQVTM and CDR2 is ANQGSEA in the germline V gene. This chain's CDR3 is CSVSPTGDKPNYGYTF. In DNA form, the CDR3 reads TGCAGCGTTTCCCCGACAGGTGATAAGCCTAACTATGGCTACACCTTC. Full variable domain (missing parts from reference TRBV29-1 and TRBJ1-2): SAVISQKPSRDICQRGTSLTIQCQVDSQVTMMFWYRQQPGQSLTLIATANQGSEATYESGFVIDKFPISRPNLTFSTLTVSNMSPEDSSIYLCSVSPTGDKPNYGYTFGSGTRLTVV.

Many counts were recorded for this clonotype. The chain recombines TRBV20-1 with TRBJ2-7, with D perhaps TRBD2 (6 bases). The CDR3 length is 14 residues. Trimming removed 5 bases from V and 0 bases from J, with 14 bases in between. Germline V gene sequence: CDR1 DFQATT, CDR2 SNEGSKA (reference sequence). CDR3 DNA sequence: TGCAGTGCTCCGGGAGATGGTAGCTCCTACGAGCAGTACTTC. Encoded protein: CSAPGDGSSYEQYF.

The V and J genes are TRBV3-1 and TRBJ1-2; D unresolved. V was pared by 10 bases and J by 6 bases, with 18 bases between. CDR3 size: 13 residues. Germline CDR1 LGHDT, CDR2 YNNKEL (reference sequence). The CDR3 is CATTREGWHGYTF. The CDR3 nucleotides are TGTGCCACCACGAGGGAAGGGTGGCATGGCTACACCTTC.

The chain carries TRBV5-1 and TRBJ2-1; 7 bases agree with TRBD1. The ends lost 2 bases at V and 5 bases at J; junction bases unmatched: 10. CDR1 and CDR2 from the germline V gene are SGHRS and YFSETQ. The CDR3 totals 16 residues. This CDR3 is CASSLVPGQLNNEQFF. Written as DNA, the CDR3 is TGCGCCAGCAGCTTAGTACCGGGACAGTTAAACAATGAGCAGTTCTTC.